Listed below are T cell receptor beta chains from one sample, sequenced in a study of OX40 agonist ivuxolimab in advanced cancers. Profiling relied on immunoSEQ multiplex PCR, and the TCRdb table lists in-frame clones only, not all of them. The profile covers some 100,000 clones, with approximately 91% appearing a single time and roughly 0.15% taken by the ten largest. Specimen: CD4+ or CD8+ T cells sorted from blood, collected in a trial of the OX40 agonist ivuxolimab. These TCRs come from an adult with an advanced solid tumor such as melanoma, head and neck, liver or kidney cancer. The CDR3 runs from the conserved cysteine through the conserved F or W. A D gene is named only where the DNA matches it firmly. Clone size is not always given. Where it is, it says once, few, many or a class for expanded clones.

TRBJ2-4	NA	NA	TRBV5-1	CASSLASTKNIQYF	TGCGCCAGCAGCTTGGCCTCGACTAAAAACATTCAGTACTTC
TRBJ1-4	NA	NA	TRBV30	CAWSVQGTKLFF	TGTGCCTGGAGTGTCCAGGGAACAAAACTGTTTTTT
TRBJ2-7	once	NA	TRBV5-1	CASSDMGPLYEQYF	TGCGCCAGCAGCGACATGGGTCCCCTCTACGAGCAGTACTTC
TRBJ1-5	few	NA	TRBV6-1	CASSQGNQPQHF	TGTGCCAGCAGCCAGGGCAATCAGCCCCAGCATTTT
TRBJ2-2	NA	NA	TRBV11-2	CASSERMDPGRTGELFF	TGTGCCAGCAGCGAACGAATGGACCCAGGGAGGACCGGGGAGCTGTTTTTT
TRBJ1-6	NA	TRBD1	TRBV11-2	CASSPGQGHSPLHF	TGTGCCAGCAGCCCGGGACAGGGGCATTCACCCCTCCACTTT
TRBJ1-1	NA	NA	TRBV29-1	CSTDLGRSEAFF	TGCAGCACTGACTTAGGGAGATCTGAAGCTTTCTTT
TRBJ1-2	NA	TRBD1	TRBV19	CASSTRQGGNYGYTF	TGTGCCAGTAGCACCCGGCAGGGGGGGAACTATGGCTACACCTTC
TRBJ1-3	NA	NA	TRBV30	CAWSTGGTSGNTIYF	TGTGCCTGGAGTACTGGGGGGACCTCTGGAAACACCATATATTTT
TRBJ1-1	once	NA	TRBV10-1	CASSESWGSEAFF	TGCGCCAGCAGTGAGTCCTGGGGAAGTGAAGCTTTCTTT
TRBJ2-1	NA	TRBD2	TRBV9	CASSVFGLAGANEQFF	TGTGCCAGCAGCGTTTTCGGACTAGCGGGTGCCAATGAGCAGTTCTTC
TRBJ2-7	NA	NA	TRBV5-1	CASSPGTKYEQYF	TGCGCCAGCAGCCCCGGGACAAAGTACGAGCAGTACTTC
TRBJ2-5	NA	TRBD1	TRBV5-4	CASSGDRRPQETQYF	TGTGCCAGCAGCGGGGACAGGCGGCCCCAAGAGACCCAGTACTTC
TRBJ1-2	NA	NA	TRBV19	CASRNGLNYGYTF	TGTGCCAGTAGGAATGGACTTAACTATGGCTACACCTTC
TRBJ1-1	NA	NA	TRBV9	CASSVALNTEAFF	TGTGCCAGCAGCGTAGCACTGAACACTGAAGCTTTCTTT
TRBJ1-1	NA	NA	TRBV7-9	CASSLSGGVRTAPNTEAFF	TGTGCCAGCAGCTTATCTGGGGGCGTCAGGACGGCACCGAACACTGAAGCTTTCTTT
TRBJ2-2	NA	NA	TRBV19	CASNEGTNTGELFF	TGTGCCAGTAATGAGGGTACGAACACCGGGGAGCTGTTTTTT
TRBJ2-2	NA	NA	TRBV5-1	CASSITNTGELFF	TGCGCCAGCAGCATAACTAACACCGGGGAGCTGTTTTTT
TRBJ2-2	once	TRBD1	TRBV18	CASSKKQGTGELFF	TGTGCCAGCTCTAAAAAACAGGGGACCGGGGAGCTGTTTTTT
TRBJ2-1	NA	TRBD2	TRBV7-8	CASSLAPGLAGGTGFF	TGTGCCAGCAGCTTAGCACCGGGACTAGCGGGAGGGACAGGGTTCTTC
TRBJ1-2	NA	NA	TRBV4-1	CASSQDLGTPYGYTF	TGCGCCAGCAGCCAAGATTTGGGGACCCCCTATGGCTACACCTTC
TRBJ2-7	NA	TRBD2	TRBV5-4	CASSWGLAELYEQYF	TGTGCCAGCAGCTGGGGCCTAGCGGAACTTTACGAGCAGTACTTC
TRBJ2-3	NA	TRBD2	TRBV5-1	CASSRLAGASTDTQYF	TGCGCCAGCAGCAGGCTAGCGGGGGCTAGCACAGATACGCAGTATTTT